Below, 7 T cell receptor beta chains from the same sample are listed, as sequenced in a study of OX40 agonist ivuxolimab in advanced cancers. The data were produced by immunoSEQ multiplex PCR, yet TCRdb's version contains in-frame clones alone and is incomplete. The data contain about 70,000 clones, about 73% of them seen just once; the ten biggest clones take up approximately 5%. Sequencing used CD4+ or CD8+ T cells sorted from blood, obtained in a trial of the OX40 agonist ivuxolimab. Source of these receptors: an adult with an advanced solid tumor such as melanoma, head and neck, liver or kidney cancer.

This clone came up once. This rearrangement joins TRBV5-1 to TRBJ2-4; 10 bases align to TRBD2. The CDR3 has 19 amino acids. Germline trimming cut 4 bases from V and 4 bases from J; bases unmatched to any gene: 17. Germline V CDR1 and CDR2: SGHRS, YFSETQ. This CDR3 is CASSPGLAASVVEKNIQYF. CDR3 nucleotides: TGCGCCAGCAGCCCCGGACTAGCGGCTAGCGTTGTTGAGAAAAACATTCAGTACTTC.

This chain connects TRBV18 to TRBJ2-5; D remains ambiguous. The CDR3 is 14 amino acids. Germline V lookup: CDR1 KGHSH, CDR2 LQKENI. The V gene lost 3 bases and the J gene lost 1 base, with 9 bases spanning the gap. Here the CDR3 DNA reads TGTGCCAGCTCACCTAATTTGTCCCAAGAGACCCAGTACTTC. This translates into CASSPNLSQETQYF.

A remark on this clone: This is likely an artifact of a read error, given a far larger clone one base away. Other DNA sequences from this sample encode an identical CDR3 as well. The chain links TRBV7-9 to TRBJ1-5; maybe TRBD1 (5 bases). Germline V gene lookup returns CDR1 SEHNR and CDR2 FQNEAQ (reference sequence). This CDR3 contains 15 residues. V lost 1 base and J 0 bases, leaving 7 bases between the germline ends. The CDR3 region is CASSLGGYSNQPQHF. The CDR3 DNA is TGTGCCAGCAGCTTAGGGGGGTATAGCAATCAGCCCCAGCATTTT.

Notes on this clone: In the same sample, other DNA sequences code for this CDR3. The J gene is TRBJ1-1, the V gene TRBV7-2; D might be TRBD1 (5 bases). The V end lost 6 bases, the J end lost 4 bases, and 12 bases lay between the germline ends. The CDR3 consists of 13 residues. Germline V lookup: CDR1 SGHTA, CDR2 FQGNSA. This CDR3 reads CASSPGHRTEAFF. In nucleotides, the CDR3 is TGTGCCAGCAGTCCTGGACACCGCACTGAAGCTTTCTTT.

V gene TRBV7-9 combines with J gene TRBJ1-1, with a tentative D call TRBD1 (6 bases). Germline V gene lookup returns CDR1 SEHNR and CDR2 FQNEAQ (reference sequence). The V end lost 7 bases, the J end lost 5 bases, and 20 bases lay between the germline ends. The CDR3 sequence is 15 residues long. As DNA, the CDR3 is TGTGCCAGCAACCCTCAGGGGTCGGCGAAGACTGAAGCTTTCTTT. Residues: CASNPQGSAKTEAFF.

The chain links TRBV11-2 to TRBJ2-7; D is perhaps TRBD1 or TRBD2 (7 bases each). V lost 6 bases and J lost 9, with 21 bases in between. Per the germline V gene, CDR1 is SGHAT and CDR2 is FQNNGV. The CDR3 length is 14 residues. The CDR3 nucleotides are TGTGCCAGCAGGACACCTTCGGCGGGGGACAGGCAGTACTTC. Its protein product is CASRTPSAGDRQYF.

This rearrangement joins TRBV7-9 to TRBJ2-5; possibly TRBD2 for D (6 bases). The CDR3 is made up of 13 amino acids. V lost 5 bases, J lost 3 bases, and 10 bases lay in between. From germline, CDR1 is SEHNR and CDR2 FQNEAQ (reference sequence). The CDR3 protein is CASSPQREETQYF. The CDR3 nucleotides are TGTGCCAGCAGCCCCCAGCGGGAAGAGACCCAGTACTTC.